The rows below give T cell receptor beta chains drawn from one sample of a study of blood T cell repertoires in COVID-19. TCRdb's table, derived via immunoSEQ multiplex PCR, lists solely in-frame clones and lacks some. The sample includes approximately 270,000 clones, roughly four fifths of them seen just once. Sequencing input: peripheral blood. Every receptor here comes from a man of 80 years or more with acute or convalescent COVID-19. The CDR3 runs from the conserved cysteine through the conserved F or W. Fields, in order: V gene, J gene, CDR3 protein.

V: TRBV29-1
J: TRBJ1-2
CDR3: CSAHTRAADAYGYTF

V: TRBV9
J: TRBJ2-3
CDR3: CASSVESPTDTQYF

V: TRBV11-2
J: TRBJ1-5
CDR3: CASSLGAHSNQPQHF

V: TRBV7-9
J: TRBJ2-1
CDR3: CASSLPGGYGNEQFF

V: TRBV7-6
J: TRBJ2-2
CDR3: CASSSRGRNTGELFF

V: TRBV2
J: TRBJ2-7
CDR3: CASSESESYEQYF

V: TRBV7-6
J: TRBJ1-3
CDR3: CASSPRTADSGNTIYF

V: TRBV5-1
J: TRBJ2-1
CDR3: CASSFTGGSYNEQFF

V: TRBV7-2
J: TRBJ1-5
CDR3: CASSVRTRSNQPQHF

V: TRBV7-2
J: TRBJ2-7
CDR3: CASSSQGGRYEQYF

V: TRBV19
J: TRBJ1-3
CDR3: CASRGTGGNLSGNTIYF

V: TRBV5-1
J: TRBJ2-5
CDR3: CASSLGGSKETQYF

V: TRBV18
J: TRBJ1-1
CDR3: CASSRAGYLNTEAFF

V: TRBV5-1
J: TRBJ2-1
CDR3: CASSKTGGSYNEQFF

V: TRBV2
J: TRBJ2-7
CDR3: CAGASQFYEQYF

V: TRBV28
J: TRBJ1-2
CDR3: CASSSGQGANYGYTF

V: TRBV5-1
J: TRBJ2-7
CDR3: CASSLLVRPTHYEQYF

V: TRBV6-6
J: TRBJ1-5
CDR3: CASRAGQGFNQPQHF

V: TRBV19
J: TRBJ2-1
CDR3: CASSDPGHLADNEQFF

V: TRBV10-3
J: TRBJ2-2
CDR3: CAISELLTGITGELFF

V: TRBV10-3
J: TRBJ2-7
CDR3: CAISESSPHEQYF

V: TRBV27
J: TRBJ2-7
CDR3: CASRVSGSYEQYF

V: TRBV12-3/TRBV12-4
J: TRBJ1-4
CDR3: CASSPGGEKLFF

V: TRBV5-4
J: TRBJ1-4
CDR3: CASRSQGDEKLFF

V: TRBV19
J: TRBJ2-2
CDR3: CASSIGRGNTGELFF

V: TRBV5-1
J: TRBJ1-4
CDR3: CASSYSPGGRDEKLFF

V: TRBV19
J: TRBJ2-7
CDR3: CASSFTWGRGEGEQYF

V: TRBV18
J: TRBJ2-7
CDR3: CASSLIAGGPNEQYF

V: TRBV9
J: TRBJ2-7
CDR3: CASSGSGSSYEQYF

V: TRBV3-1/TRBV3-2
J: TRBJ1-2
CDR3: CASSLQTDNYGYTF

V: TRBV6-5
J: TRBJ2-4
CDR3: CASSYAYRGAKNIQYF

V: TRBV7-3
J: TRBJ2-3
CDR3: CASSLLGQGSSTDTQYF